The 7 T cell receptor beta chains listed next were all sequenced from one sample in a study of shared clonotypes between healthy human individuals. Clones were sequenced by immunoSEQ multiplex PCR, and TCRdb holds only the in-frame ones, with some missing. In the table there are approximately 1.4 million clones, approximately 98% of which are singletons. The sequenced sample consisted of naive CD4+ T cells sorted from blood. As to subset: CD45RA+ positively selected. The source of these receptors is a man aged 30 to 39 in good health.

This clone appeared a single time. The same CDR3 also results from other DNA sequences found in this sample. The chain joins TRBV2 to TRBJ2-5, with unresolved D. The CDR3 runs to 13 residues. The ends were cut back, 3 bases at V and 2 bases at J, with 7 bases in the middle. Looked up from germline, CDR1 is SNHLY and CDR2 is FYNNEI. This CDR3 is CASSDRRQETQYF. The CDR3 bases are TGTGCCAGCAGTGATCGTCGACAAGAGACCCAGTACTTC.

V is TRBV10-3 and J is TRBJ1-4; D is uncertain. The V and J ends lost 8 bases and 8 bases respectively, with 15 bases between them. The CDR3 loop spans 13 amino acids. CDR1 and CDR2 (germline): ENHRY, SYGVKD. Here the CDR3 reads CAIGNNRGEKLFF. The CDR3 DNA reads TGTGCCATCGGAAACAACAGAGGAGAAAAACTGTTTTTT.

The chain uses TRBV10-2 and TRBJ2-3, with a weak D call TRBD2 (6 bases). The CDR3 runs 15 residues. Germline-derived CDR1 and CDR2 are WSHSY and SAAADI. V was shortened by 0 bases and J by 3 bases, with 10 bases between the two germline ends. CDR3 DNA: TGCGCCAGCAGTGAGTCGGGGGGAGGAACAGATACGCAGTATTTT. Its translation is CASSESGGGTDTQYF.

For the CDR3, the DNA is TGTGCCAGCAGCGGAACCGGGACAGGTCATGAAGCTTTCTTT. This gives the protein CASSGTGTGHEAFF. The rearrangement links TRBV9 to TRBJ1-1, with TRBD1 identical over 8 bases. Trimming removed 3 bases from V and 7 bases from J; junction bases left unmatched: 8. The germline V gene encodes CDR1 SGDLS and CDR2 YYNGEE. The CDR3 covers 14 residues.

This rearrangement joins TRBV28 to TRBJ2-1; 9 bases line up with TRBD2. V lost 3 bases, J lost 4 bases, and 4 bases stayed unmatched. Germline assignment: CDR1 MDHEN and CDR2 SYDVKM. This CDR3 comprises 15 residues. The CDR3 nucleotides are TGTGCCAGCAGTTTTAGCGGGAGCCCGTACAATGAGCAGTTCTTC. It is translated as CASSFSGSPYNEQFF.

The chain combines TRBV6-6 with TRBJ2-2; D is perhaps TRBD1 or TRBD2 (7 bases each). Germline loops: CDR1 MNHNY, CDR2 SVGAGI (reference sequence). CDR3 size: 14 residues. Trimming took off 5 bases at V and 7 bases at J, with 14 bases between the two ends. The CDR3 protein is CASSTQGGLGELFF. The CDR3 DNA sequence: TGTGCCAGCAGTACCCAGGGGGGGCTCGGGGAGCTGTTTTTT.

The chain carries TRBV23-1 and TRBJ2-5; the D call may be TRBD1 or TRBD2 (11 bases each). TRBV23-1 is an ORF for which the function is uncertain. V lost 2 bases and J lost 5, with 30 bases in between. The length of the CDR3 is 20 residues. The CDR3, as DNA: TGCGCCAGCAGTCAAGCCGGGACAGGGGGGACTAGCGGAGGCCAGGAGACCCAGTACTTC. It is translated as CASSQAGTGGTSGGQETQYF.